The entry below gives a single T cell receptor (beta chain) sequence along with its context. Its specificity is unknown. The entry originates in a study of vaccination and CD4 T cells after COVID-19. About the research overall: Either a CEFX pool, an HIV-1 Nef pool, or no peptide was added to control cultures.

CD4+ T cells that had been cultured provided DNA sequenced with the Oncomine TCR Beta short-read assay. TCRdb re-analysed the PCR reads in MiXCR, keeping a single row per CDR3 protein. The data contain about 7,600 distinct CDR3 sequences, 50% of them singletons. V was trimmed by 11 bases and J by 0 bases, leaving 13 bases between them. Germline assignment: CDR1 ENHRY and CDR2 SYGVKD. CDR3 length: 14 amino acids. The treatment denotes: approximately 10-day PBMC culture with coronavirus spike peptide pools or control peptides (ViraFEST assay). Prior to the COVID-19 pandemic (2011-2018), the unexposed donor's CD4+ T cells were collected. The culture of 2 million or so PBMCs per well included 8 to 10 IU/ml IL-2 and about 9.8 ug/ml peptide pools. Probes of unexposed-donor CD4+ T cells used SARS-CoV-2 S/N and four cold-coronavirus spikes (cells permitting).

The rearrangement uses TRBV10-3 and TRBJ2-2; D is possibly TRBD2 (6 bases). Material: CD4+ T cells from blood, cultured in vitro. The sequence came from a human donor in good health. The chain's CDR3 is CASTGSANTGELFF. CDR3 sequence (DNA): TGTGCCTCAACCGGGAGCGCGAACACCGGGGAGCTGTTTTTT.